A single sample is the source of the 18 T cell receptor beta chains below, sequenced in a study of T-cell reconstitution after alpha-beta-depleted transplantation in children (TCRdb year 2016). Libraries came from PCR. Sequenced on an Illumina HiSeq 2500. TCR libraries were prepared with molecular barcoding, using unique molecular identifiers to normalize TCRbeta repertoire quantification. TCRdb's own reprocessing of the public reads used fastp at Q25 and MiXCR and kept productive beta chains. CDR3 protein duplicates are merged, each entry listing the most common genes and DNA. For this sample the table gives 80,000 to 95,000 distinct CDR3 sequences, of which roughly 8.8% were detected only once. Jointly, the top ten make up 5.5% to 7% of the sample. The material sequenced was PBMCs from the stem cell graft donor, taken from the stem cell graft. The receptors derive from a human donor who donated a stem cell graft to a child with congenital amegakaryocytic thrombocytopenia.

This clonotype was seen repeatedly, ten times or more. The genes are TRBV7-9 and TRBJ1-1; possibly TRBD1 for D (6 bases). The germline CDR1 and CDR2 sequences are SEHNR and FQNEAQ (reference sequence). The CDR3 is made up of 13 amino acids. Trimming took off 3 bases at V and 5 bases at J, with 10 bases between the two ends. The CDR3 protein is CASSFFQGTEAFF. CDR3 DNA: TGTGCCAGCAGCTTTTTTCAGGGGACTGAAGCTTTCTTT. Full variable domain (outside the CDR3, taken from reference TRBV7-9 and TRBJ1-1): DTGVSQNPRHKITKRGQNVTFRCDPISEHNRLYWYRQTLGQGPEFLTYFQNEAQLEKSRLLSDRFSAERPKGSFSTLEIQRTEQGDSAMYLCASSFFQGTEAFFGQGTRLTVV.

This clonotype was detected ten times or more. The chain combines TRBV7-6 with TRBJ2-2, with D tentatively TRBD2 (6 bases). Looked up from germline, CDR1 is SGHVS and CDR2 is FNYEAQ. The V end lost 8 bases, the J end lost 6 bases, and 19 bases lay between the germline ends. This CDR3 spans 15 amino acids. CDR3: CASVPFSEGAGELFF. CDR3 sequence (DNA): TGTGCCAGCGTCCCCTTCTCGGAGGGAGCCGGGGAGCTGTTTTTT. The entire variable domain, with the rest obtained from reference TRBV7-6 and TRBJ2-2, is as follows: GAGVSQSPRYKVTKRGQDVALRCDPISGHVSLYWYRQALGQGPEFLTYFNYEAQQDKSGLPNDRFSAERPEGSISTLTIQRTEQRDSAMYRCASVPFSEGAGELFFGEGSRLTVL.

This clonotype was counted at least ten times. The chain couples TRBV5-1 to TRBJ2-6; D remains ambiguous. Trimming took off 6 bases at V and 4 bases at J, with 14 bases between the two ends. Germline V CDR1 and CDR2: SGHRS, YFSETQ. The CDR3 is made up of 15 amino acids. The CDR3 DNA sequence: TGCGCCAGCACCAATGTGCCTCACGGGGCCAACGTCCTGACTTTC. Amino acids: CASTNVPHGANVLTF.

In this sample, this clonotype turned up many times. The chain links TRBV5-6 to TRBJ2-7; D call uncertain. The V gene's germline CDR1 is SGHDT and CDR2 YYEEEE. Trimming pared 4 bases from V and 5 bases from J, leaving 16 bases between. The CDR3 length is 14 residues. CDR3 residues: CASSLRQGDDEQYF. The CDR3 DNA reads as TGTGCCAGCAGCCTTAGACAAGGTGACGACGAGCAGTACTTC.

This clonotype was detected ten times or more. The rearrangement joins TRBV20-1 to TRBJ1-5, with 9 bases that match TRBD1. V lost 6 bases and J lost 7; bases outside the gene matches: 4. Germline CDR1 DFQATT, CDR2 SNEGSKA (reference sequence). This CDR3 has 12 residues. DNA of the CDR3: TGCAGTGCGGGGACAGGGAACCAGCCCCAGCATTTT. Its protein is CSAGTGNQPQHF.

This clonotype was counted between two and nine times. The DNA of the CDR3 is TGTGCCAGCAGCCAAGTTGATGGCCGGAGCTCCTACAATGAGCAGTTCTTC. This sequence encodes CASSQVDGRSSYNEQFF. The gene calls are TRBV3-1 and TRBJ2-1; no clear D. The CDR3 runs to 17 residues. Germline assignment: CDR1 LGHDT and CDR2 YNNKEL (reference sequence). The V end was cut by 1 base, the J end by 0 bases, with 13 bases between.

This clonotype was detected ten times or more. The CDR3 DNA reads TGTGCCACCAGGCCTAAAGGGCCTCCCTACGAGCAGTACTTC. Protein: CATRPKGPPYEQYF. V is TRBV15 and J is TRBJ2-7; D ambiguous. V was shortened by 6 bases and J by 2 bases, with 14 bases between the two germline ends. The CDR3 runs to 14 residues. Per germline, CDR1 LNHNV and CDR2 YYDKDF (reference sequence).

This clonotype was seen a handful of times. This chain links TRBV29-1 with TRBJ2-7; no firm D call. V was cut by 6 bases and J by 1 base, with 7 bases left in between. The CDR3 has 11 amino acids. Germline V lookup: CDR1 SQVTM, CDR2 ANQGSEA. The CDR3 loop is CSVAWSYEQYF. CDR3 DNA sequence: TGCAGCGTAGCTTGGTCCTACGAGCAGTACTTC.

There are many counts of this clonotype. The chain joins TRBV25-1 to TRBJ2-7; weak D call: TRBD1 (6 bases). The germline gives CDR1 MGHDK, CDR2 SYGVNS. Trimming left V 10 bases short and J 2 bases short, with 21 bases between. This CDR3 has 15 residues. CDR3 amino acids: CATEGVTGAPYEQYF. CDR3 nucleotide sequence: TGTGCCACGGAAGGCGTGACAGGCGCACCCTACGAGCAGTACTTC.

Concerning this clonotype: This CDR3 fails to terminate in the conserved phenylalanine or tryptophan, so it likely reflects a read error. This chain connects TRBV28 to TRBJ2-1; perhaps TRBD2 as D (6 bases). V was trimmed by 9 bases and J by 0 bases, leaving 15 bases between them. This CDR3 has 15 amino acids. Germline CDR1 is MDHEN and CDR2 is SYDVKM. Here the CDR3 reads CASRFAGSSYNEQFL. DNA for the CDR3: TGTGCCAGTCGATTCGCCGGGAGCTCCTACAATGAGCAGTTCCTC.

This clonotype was recorded at least ten times. The chain links TRBV20-1 to TRBJ2-3, with 9 bases identical to TRBD1. The length of the CDR3 is 18 residues. Germline-derived CDR1 and CDR2 are DFQATT and SNEGSKA (reference sequence). The V segment lost 2 bases and the J segment 2 bases; nucleotides outside the gene matches: 14. The CDR3 sequence: CSARRPGQGTGPTDTQYF. In nucleotides, the CDR3 is TGCAGTGCTAGACGTCCGGGACAGGGAACGGGGCCCACAGATACGCAGTATTTT.

This clonotype was recorded many times. The CDR3 sequence is CASTPRAGGLSEQYF. CDR3 nucleotides: TGTGCCAGCACTCCCCGAGCAGGGGGCTTAAGCGAGCAGTACTTC. J is TRBJ2-7 and V is TRBV2; 8 nucleotides match TRBD1. V was clipped by 7 bases and J by 6 bases; unmatched bases: 14. Germline loops: CDR1 SNHLY, CDR2 FYNNEI. The length of the CDR3 is 15 residues.

CDR3 bases: TGTGCCAGCAGCTTAGCTACAGGGGGATCGGGCTATGGCTACACCTTC. It translates to CASSLATGGSGYGYTF. The chain is built from TRBV7-8 and TRBJ1-2, with TRBD1 matching 8 bases. V lost 0 bases and J lost 4; bases outside the gene matches: 7. The CDR3 loop spans 16 amino acids. The germline gives CDR1 SGHVS, CDR2 FQNEAQ. Drawing the rest from reference TRBV7-8 and TRBJ1-2, the complete variable domain is GAGVSQSPRYKVAKRGQDVALRCDPISGHVSLFWYQQALGQGPEFLTYFQNEAQLDKSGLPSDRFFAERPEGSVSTLKIQRTQQEDSAVYLCASSLATGGSGYGYTFGSGTRLTVV.

This clonotype was observed at least ten times. The rearrangement joins TRBV12-3 or TRBV12-4 to TRBJ2-7; D call uncertain. V lost 0 bases and J 3 bases, leaving 6 bases between the germline ends. The length of the CDR3 is 13 residues. DNA for the CDR3: TGTGCCAGCAGTTTAGCACCCTACTACGAGCAGTACTTC. It translates to CASSLAPYYEQYF.

V and J are TRBV20-1 and TRBJ2-3; D is possibly TRBD2 (5 bases). Trimming took off 4 bases at V and 0 bases at J, with 11 bases between the two ends. The CDR3 is made up of 14 amino acids. From germline, CDR1 is DFQATT and CDR2 SNEGSKA (reference sequence). The CDR3 spells CSANQRSSTDTQYF. The CDR3 DNA sequence: TGCAGTGCTAATCAGCGGTCTAGCACAGATACGCAGTATTTT.

Of note for this clonotype: It may be a read error: a sequence one base away is much more abundant. The rearrangement joins TRBV7-2 to TRBJ2-5; 8 bases match TRBD2. The V gene's germline CDR1 is SGHTA and CDR2 FQGNSA. The CDR3 totals 13 residues. This CDR3 is CANSGLAKETQYF. In nucleotides, the CDR3 is TGTGCCAACAGCGGACTAGCAAAAGAGACCCAGTACTTC.

This clonotype has ten or more counts. The chain is built from TRBV6-5 and TRBJ2-3, with D maybe TRBD1 (6 bases). Trimming pared 0 bases from V and 1 base from J, leaving 8 bases between. Germline assignment: CDR1 MNHEY and CDR2 SVGAGI. This CDR3 region has 15 residues. The chain's CDR3 is CASSYSGTRTDTQYF. In DNA form, the CDR3 reads TGTGCCAGCAGTTACTCGGGGACACGCACAGATACGCAGTATTTT.

This clonotype was seen repeatedly, ten times or more. The CDR3 DNA reads as TGTGCCAGCGGCCCAGGGCTCGCCAAAAACATTCAGTACTTC. Translated, it gives CASGPGLAKNIQYF. The gene calls are TRBV6-2 or TRBV6-3 and TRBJ2-4; D is possibly TRBD1 (5 bases). The germline V gene has CDR1 MNHEY and CDR2 SVGEGT. Deletions cut 8 bases from V and 1 base from J, with 12 bases between. The CDR3 runs to 14 residues.